This entry lists 23 T cell receptor beta chains sequenced from one sample in a study of blood T cells in healthy people across ages. PCR was performed a second time for roughly 7 to 11 cycles using a sample-barcoded 5' primer and a J-beta primer mix. TCRdb reprocessed the 5' RACE reads with MiXCR, giving one entry per CDR3 protein. The sample yields roughly 1.5 million distinct CDR3 sequences, roughly 43% seen once. The sample was blood. These receptors were obtained from a woman younger than 35 in good health.

This clonotype was counted only a few times. The chain uses TRBV27 and TRBJ1-6; 7 bases are a match to TRBD1. The J segment lost 7 bases and the V segment lost 6 bases, leaving 6 bases of the junction unmatched. Germline CDR1 is MNHEY and CDR2 is SMNVEV (reference sequence). This CDR3 region has 14 residues. The CDR3 bases are TGTGCCAGCAGACAGACAGGGCTCAATTCACCCCTCCACTTT. Translation: CASRQTGLNSPLHF.

The V and J genes are TRBV2 and TRBJ1-5, with a tentative D call TRBD1 (5 bases). CDR1 and CDR2 (germline): SNHLY, FYNNEI. Trimming removed 6 bases from V and 6 bases from J, with 15 bases in between. This CDR3 spans 14 amino acids. The CDR3, as DNA: TGTGCCAGCAGGAGGGACCAAAGTTCTCAGCCCCAGCATTTT. As protein: CASRRDQSSQPQHF.

This sequence joins TRBV4-1 and TRBJ2-3, with 8 bases matching TRBD2. Germline CDR1 and CDR2: MGHRA and YSYEKL. The length of the CDR3 is 20 residues. V shed 1 base, J shed 4 bases, and the junction held 19 bases outside the gene matches. CDR3 sequence: CASSQARAMVQLGGADTQYF. CDR3 DNA: TGCGCCAGCAGCCAAGCTAGGGCGATGGTCCAACTCGGGGGGGCAGATACGCAGTATTTT.

This clonotype was seen repeatedly, ten times or more. This rearrangement joins TRBV4-3 to TRBJ2-2, with TRBD2 as a possible D gene (5 bases). CDR1 is LGHNA and CDR2 is YSLEER in the germline V gene. The CDR3 extends over 15 amino acids. The germline V and J ends were trimmed by 1 base and 6 bases, with 12 bases remaining between them. The CDR3 is CASSQGITRSGELFF. CDR3 coding DNA: TGCGCCAGCAGCCAAGGGATCACTAGATCCGGGGAGCTGTTTTTT.

This clonotype came up a few times. This chain uses TRBV29-1 with TRBJ2-1; 10 positions agree with TRBD2. Germline lookup yields CDR1 SQVTM and CDR2 ANQGSEA. CDR3 size: 15 residues. V lost 2 bases and J lost 1; bases outside the gene matches: 2. CDR3: CSVEQLAGSYNEQFF. In DNA form, the CDR3 reads TGCAGCGTTGAACAACTAGCGGGGTCCTACAATGAGCAGTTCTTC.

In regard to this clonotype: At one end, the junction sequence differs from germline, possibly due to a read error. The genes are TRBV7-2 and TRBJ2-7; D assignment may be TRBD1 or TRBD2 (5 bases each). CDR3 length: 15 residues. Germline assignment: CDR1 SGHTA and CDR2 FQGNSA. CDR3 bases: TGTGCCAACAGCCCCACCGGGACCTCTTCCTACGAGCAGTACTTC. Its protein product is CANSPTGTSSYEQYF.

In its sample, this clonotype was seen a few times. The chain joins TRBV20-1 to TRBJ2-7, with TRBD2 matching over 8 bases. This CDR3 comprises 14 residues. Germline V gene sequence: CDR1 DFQATT, CDR2 SNEGSKA (reference sequence). The V gene end was trimmed by 3 bases and the J gene end by 2 bases; junction bases not matched to a gene: 6. CDR3 DNA: TGCAGTGCTAGGATTAGCGGGGCACCCTACGAGCAGTACTTC. This sequence encodes CSARISGAPYEQYF.

J is TRBJ2-7 and V is TRBV7-9; D tentatively reads TRBD1 or TRBD2 (5 bases each). V was shortened by 5 bases and J by 3 bases, with 11 bases between the two germline ends. Germline CDR1 is SEHNR and CDR2 is FQNEAQ (reference sequence). The CDR3 totals 13 residues. The CDR3 DNA follows: TGTGCCAGCAGCGGGGGATCCGACTACGAGCAGTACTTC. This codes for CASSGGSDYEQYF.

This clonotype was counted between two and nine times. This rearrangement joins TRBV29-1 to TRBJ2-5; D call uncertain. The CDR3 is 12 residues long. Deletions cut 4 bases from V and 2 bases from J, with 8 bases between. Germline V lookup: CDR1 SQVTM, CDR2 ANQGSEA. In DNA, the CDR3 is TGCAGCGTTGTATGGGGACAAGAGACCCAGTACTTC. As protein: CSVVWGQETQYF.

V and J are TRBV24-1 and TRBJ2-3; possibly TRBD1 or TRBD2 for D (5 bases each). This CDR3 has 15 amino acids. Trimming left V 7 bases short and J 5 bases short, with 18 bases between. CDR1 and CDR2 from the germline V gene are KGHDR and SFDVKD. The CDR3 DNA follows: TGTGCCACCAGCCGTCCGGGACCGATGGGAGATACGCAGTATTTT. It specifies CATSRPGPMGDTQYF.

This clonotype was seen a handful of times. The rearrangement links TRBV7-9 to TRBJ1-5, with 8 nucleotides matching TRBD1. The CDR3 extends over 15 amino acids. The J segment lost 7 bases and the V segment lost 8 bases, leaving 13 bases of the junction unmatched. The germline gives CDR1 SEHNR, CDR2 FQNEAQ (reference sequence). Written as DNA, the CDR3 is TGTGCCAGCTCCCGATTTGACAGGGGAGACCAGCCCCAGCATTTT. Residues: CASSRFDRGDQPQHF.

The chain is built from TRBV5-5 and TRBJ1-1; the D gene is possibly TRBD1 (6 bases). The V end was cut by 1 base, the J end by 0 bases, with 10 bases between. CDR1 SGHKS and CDR2 YYEKEE come from the germline V gene (reference sequence). The CDR3 consists of 15 residues. The CDR3 DNA reads as TGTGCCAGCAGCTTGATCCAGGGGATGAACACTGAAGCTTTCTTT. Translation gives CASSLIQGMNTEAFF.

The V call is TRBV20-1, the J call TRBJ1-1, with unresolved D. The germline V gene has CDR1 DFQATT and CDR2 SNEGSKA (reference sequence). The CDR3 length is 15 residues. Trimming shortened V by 3 bases and J by 1 base, and 15 bases separated the two germline ends. The CDR3, as DNA: TGCAGTGCTAGCTCCCCCGGAGGACCGAACACTGAAGCTTTCTTT. Its protein product is CSASSPGGPNTEAFF.

A few counts support this clonotype. This rearrangement joins TRBV7-2 to TRBJ1-5; D not certain. The CDR3 length is 15 residues. Looked up from germline, CDR1 is SGHTA and CDR2 is FQGNSA. V lost 1 base, J lost 9 bases, and 16 bases lay in between. CDR3 sequence: CASSLEVTSVAPQHF. CDR3 sequence (DNA): TGTGCCAGCAGCTTAGAAGTGACCTCGGTGGCGCCCCAGCATTTT.

The chain employs TRBV19 and TRBJ1-1, with D possibly being TRBD1 (5 bases). Trimming pared 9 bases from V and 2 bases from J, leaving 10 bases between. The CDR3 runs 12 residues. CDR1 is LNHDA, CDR2 SQIVND, per germline (reference sequence). Written as DNA, the CDR3 is TGTGCCAGCTCTGACAGCAACACTGAAGCTTTCTTT. Protein product: CASSDSNTEAFF.

This clonotype was seen more than once but under ten times. The chain recombines TRBV18 with TRBJ1-3; 8 positions match TRBD1. V gave up 2 bases and J gave up 5 bases; unmatched junction bases: 5. From germline, CDR1 is KGHSH and CDR2 LQKENI. CDR3 length: 15 amino acids. In nucleotides, the CDR3 is TGTGCCAGCTCACCAGGACAGGGCAATCGAAACACCATATATTTT. Translated, it gives CASSPGQGNRNTIYF. The full variable domain, in which reference TRBV18 and TRBJ1-3 provide the parts outside the CDR3, is NAGVMQNPRHLVRRRGQEARLRCSPMKGHSHVYWYRQLPEEGLKFMVYLQKENIIDESGMPKERFSAEFPKEGPSILRIQQVVRGDSAAYFCASSPGQGNRNTIYFGEGSWLTVV.

The sample holds one count of this clonotype. J is TRBJ2-1 and V is TRBV5-1, with TRBD1 matching 9 bases. With 3 bases clipped from V and 6 bases from J, the junction kept 10 bases outside the gene matches. Per germline, CDR1 SGHRS and CDR2 YFSETQ. The CDR3 runs 16 residues. Written as DNA, the CDR3 is TGCGCCAGCAGCTGGCCCTCGGGACAGGGTCGCAATGAGCAGTTCTTC. Its protein product is CASSWPSGQGRNEQFF.

With respect to this clonotype: Mismatch with germline at one junction end may stem from a read error. This rearrangement joins TRBV4-3 to TRBJ2-5; 11 bases map to TRBD2. Judging by the DNA end, TRBJ2-7 fits better; the J call may be wrong. Germline V gives CDR1 LGHNA, CDR2 YSLEER. The CDR3 loop spans 16 amino acids. The CDR3 DNA sequence: TGCACCAGCAGCCAAATCTTCCTAGCGGGGGGAAACGAGCAGTACTTC. As protein: CTSSQIFLAGGNEQYF.

The chain combines TRBV9 with TRBJ2-2; 11 positions agree with TRBD2. This CDR3 region has 19 residues. With V trimmed by 0 bases and J by 2 bases, 9 bases remained unmatched. Germline lookup yields CDR1 SGDLS and CDR2 YYNGEE. Here the CDR3 reads CASSVGSLAGALNTGELFF. The CDR3 DNA follows: TGTGCCAGCAGCGTAGGGTCACTAGCGGGAGCCCTTAACACCGGGGAGCTGTTTTTT. The full variable domain, its missing parts supplied by reference TRBV9 and TRBJ2-2, is DSGVTQTPKHLITATGQRVTLRCSPRSGDLSVYWYQQSLDQGLQFLIQYYNGEERAKGNILERFSAQQFPDLHSELNLSSLELGDSALYFCASSVGSLAGALNTGELFFGEGSRLTVL.

The V call is TRBV6-2 or TRBV6-3, the J call TRBJ2-1; D is unresolved. The CDR3 is 15 residues long. Trimming removed 5 bases from V and 2 bases from J, with 13 bases in between. Germline V gene data show CDR1 as MNHEY and CDR2 as SVGEGT. CDR3 in DNA: TGTGCCAGCAGTAATCCCAGGCCCCCCTACAATGAGCAGTTCTTC. As protein: CASSNPRPPYNEQFF.

V gene TRBV20-1 combines with J gene TRBJ1-1; D gene unclear. The CDR3 is 13 amino acids. Looked up from germline, CDR1 is DFQATT and CDR2 is SNEGSKA (reference sequence). V lost 3 bases to trimming and J lost 4 bases, with 12 bases between them. The CDR3 region is CSASLRRSTEAFF. The CDR3 DNA reads TGCAGTGCTAGTCTAAGAAGGAGCACTGAAGCTTTCTTT.

The V gene is TRBV12-3 or TRBV12-4, the J gene TRBJ2-5; 11 positions agree with TRBD2. V was pared by 3 bases and J by 11 bases, with 20 bases of the junction left unmatched. The CDR3 covers 18 residues. The CDR3 nucleotides read TGTGCCAGCAGTTTTCCAACTAGCGGGAGTACCCTGCTGAATGAGCAGTACTTC. Translating gives CASSFPTSGSTLLNEQYF.

The chain combines TRBV4-3 with TRBJ2-5, with D perhaps TRBD1 (6 bases). The V end was cut by 0 bases, the J end by 2 bases, with 19 bases between. The V gene's germline CDR1 is LGHNA and CDR2 YSLEER. The CDR3 runs to 18 residues. CDR3 sequence reads: CASSQEPYRDRRQETQYF. The CDR3 DNA sequence: TGCGCCAGCAGCCAAGAGCCCTACAGGGACCGTAGACAAGAGACCCAGTACTTC.